The rows below give T cell receptor beta chains drawn from one sample of a study of shared clonotypes between healthy human individuals. The data were produced by immunoSEQ multiplex PCR, yet TCRdb's version contains in-frame clones alone and is incomplete. Of 2 million to 2.5 million clones in the sample, just over 90% are singletons; the top ten hold 0.39%. Material: naive CD4+ T cells from PBMCs. These receptors all come from a man aged 18 to 30 in good health. Some clones in this sample may be carry-over from other donors' samples. CDR3s include the opening cysteine and the closing phenylalanine or tryptophan. The D gene is left open where the match is weak. Size tells how often a clone was seen (once, few, many) or the class of an expanded clone, and some rows leave it out.

j_call d_call clone_size v_call cdr3_aa cdr3_nt
TRBJ1-1 NA NA TRBV28 CASSRGGARGTEAFF TGTGCCAGCAGCCGTGGCGGGGCACGAGGGACTGAAGCTTTCTTT
TRBJ2-5 NA NA TRBV10-2 CASRLGSWAGQETQYF TGCGCCAGCAGGCTCGGATCTTGGGCGGGCCAGGAGACCCAGTACTTC
TRBJ2-7 NA NA TRBV25-1 CASSSNQGGAYEQYF TGTGCCAGCAGTTCGAACCAGGGGGGAGCCTACGAGCAGTACTTC
TRBJ2-3 NA NA TRBV5-1 CASSSTDRPDTQYF TGCGCCAGCAGCTCGACAGACCGTCCGGATACGCAGTATTTT
TRBJ2-7 NA NA TRBV18 CASSLGTDYEQYF TGTGCCAGCTCACTAGGGACGGACTACGAGCAGTACTTC
TRBJ2-5 TRBD1 NA TRBV18 CASSPLPAGGPETQYF TGTGCCAGCTCACCGCTCCCGGCAGGGGGCCCAGAGACCCAGTACTTC
TRBJ2-1 NA NA TRBV6-1 CASSEVPTYNEQFF TGTGCCAGCAGTGAAGTACCCACCTACAATGAGCAGTTCTTC
TRBJ2-7 TRBD2 NA TRBV28 CASSPFFGLAGGNSYEQYF TGTGCCAGCAGTCCCTTCTTCGGGCTAGCGGGCGGAAACTCCTACGAGCAGTACTTC
TRBJ1-2 NA NA TRBV28 CASSTLQGQSNYGYTF TGTGCCAGCAGTACCTTACAGGGCCAGAGTAACTATGGCTACACCTTC
TRBJ1-2 NA NA TRBV15 CATSRDSRDGYTF TGTGCCACCAGCAGAGATTCACGAGATGGCTACACCTTC
TRBJ2-7 TRBD1 NA TRBV27 CASSFETRDRGLAYEQYF TGTGCCAGCAGTTTTGAAACTAGGGACAGGGGGCTTGCCTACGAGCAGTACTTC
TRBJ2-5 NA NA TRBV27 CANLLRQQETQYF TGTGCCAACCTTCTAAGACAGCAAGAGACCCAGTACTTC
TRBJ1-1 NA NA TRBV2 CASRSRADTEAFF TGTGCCAGCAGGTCCAGGGCGGACACTGAAGCTTTCTTT
TRBJ1-1 NA NA TRBV10-1 CASGMAANTEAFF TGCGCCAGCGGAATGGCGGCGAACACTGAAGCTTTCTTT
TRBJ2-7 TRBD1 NA TRBV5-1 CASSLAGGQGVYEQYF TGCGCCAGCAGCTTGGCCGGCGGGCAGGGGGTCTACGAGCAGTACTTC
TRBJ2-5 NA NA TRBV5-1 CASSLVQGTETQYF TGCGCCAGCAGCTTGGTCCAGGGAACAGAGACCCAGTACTTC
TRBJ2-7 NA NA TRBV5-1 CASSLGWGIRDGTYEQYF TGCGCCAGCAGCTTGGGGTGGGGTATCCGGGACGGAACCTACGAGCAGTACTTC
TRBJ1-5 NA NA TRBV2 CASSDRVGQPQHF TGTGCCAGCAGTGATAGGGTTGGTCAGCCCCAGCATTTT
TRBJ2-7 TRBD2 NA TRBV5-1 CASSGIAGGDYEQYF TGCGCCAGCAGCGGCATAGCGGGAGGGGACTACGAGCAGTACTTC
TRBJ1-1 NA NA TRBV28 CASRTLTEAFF TGTGCCAGCAGGACTTTGACTGAAGCTTTCTTT
TRBJ2-5 NA NA TRBV27 CASKGGSHKYQETQYF TGTGCCAGCAAAGGGGGAAGTCACAAATACCAAGAGACCCAGTACTTC
TRBJ1-1 NA NA TRBV6-5 CASTREGIEAFF TGTGCCAGCACCCGAGAGGGTATTGAAGCTTTCTTT
TRBJ1-1 NA NA TRBV11-3 CASSLGGGGRNTEAFF TGTGCCAGCAGCTTAGGAGGGGGGGGACGGAACACTGAAGCTTTCTTT
TRBJ1-5 NA NA TRBV7-9 CASSPSGASNQPQHF TGTGCCAGCAGCCCCTCCGGGGCAAGCAATCAGCCCCAGCATTTT
TRBJ2-7 NA NA TRBV9 CASSVGATSSYEQYF TGTGCCAGCAGCGTAGGGGCAACGAGCTCCTACGAGCAGTACTTC
TRBJ2-3 NA NA TRBV5-1 CASSFGTSTDTQYF TGCGCCAGCAGCTTCGGGACTAGCACAGATACGCAGTATTTT
TRBJ2-7 NA NA TRBV5-1 CASSSQNNYEQYF TGCGCCAGCAGCTCCCAGAATAATTACGAGCAGTACTTC
TRBJ1-2 TRBD1 NA TRBV30 CAWSRTGGYTF TGTGCCTGGAGTCGGACAGGAGGCTACACCTTC
TRBJ1-5 NA NA TRBV5-1 CASSFLPAVNSNQPQHF TGCGCCAGCAGCTTTCTCCCGGCAGTAAATAGCAATCAGCCCCAGCATTTT
TRBJ1-1 TRBD1 NA TRBV11-3 CASSIDRDGTEAFF TGTGCCAGCAGCATAGACAGGGACGGCACTGAAGCTTTCTTT
TRBJ2-3 NA NA TRBV5-1 CASSFGRGTDTQYF TGCGCCAGCAGCTTCGGCCGTGGCACAGATACGCAGTATTTT
TRBJ1-4 NA NA TRBV5-1 CASSLQGRINEKLFF TGCGCCAGCAGCCTCCAAGGCCGGATTAATGAAAAACTGTTTTTT
TRBJ2-2 TRBD2 NA TRBV6-5 CASSSGLANAGELFF TGTGCCAGCAGTTCGGGACTAGCAAACGCCGGGGAGCTGTTTTTT
TRBJ2-2 TRBD2 once TRBV5-4 CASSAGTNRNTGELFF TGTGCCAGCAGCGCCGGGACTAATAGGAACACCGGGGAGCTGTTTTTT
TRBJ2-3 NA NA TRBV5-1 CASSFRGSFTDTQYF TGCGCCAGCAGCTTCAGAGGGAGCTTCACAGATACGCAGTATTTT
TRBJ2-1 NA NA TRBV30 CAWSGDLYNEQFF TGTGCCTGGAGTGGGGACCTATACAATGAGCAGTTCTTC
TRBJ2-7 TRBD2 NA TRBV6-1 CASRSTGGRDEQYF TGTGCCAGCAGGTCTACGGGGGGGAGGGACGAGCAGTACTTC
TRBJ1-5 NA few TRBV28 CACTGGSLDQPQHF TGTGCCTGCACTGGTGGCAGCCTTGATCAGCCCCAGCATTTT
TRBJ2-7 NA NA TRBV11-2 CASSLSGGTPSYEQYF TGTGCCAGCAGCTTGAGTGGCGGGACCCCCTCCTACGAGCAGTACTTC
TRBJ1-5 NA NA TRBV5-6 CASSLGTDSNQPQHF TGTGCCAGCAGCTTGGGGACAGATAGCAATCAGCCCCAGCATTTT
TRBJ2-7 NA NA TRBV20-1 CSARSDEQYF TGCAGTGCTAGGTCTGACGAGCAGTACTTC
TRBJ2-7 NA NA TRBV20-1 CSARRTYEQYF TGCAGTGCCCGAAGGACCTACGAGCAGTACTTC
TRBJ1-2 NA NA TRBV6-5 CASSQQGGGYGYTF TGTGCCAGCAGTCAACAGGGAGGGGGCTATGGCTACACCTTC
TRBJ2-6 NA NA TRBV28 CASSRVAGANVLTF TGTGCCAGCAGTCGAGTGGCTGGGGCCAACGTCCTGACTTTC
TRBJ1-1 NA NA TRBV7-9 CASSLVGVNTEAFF TGTGCCAGCAGCTTAGTGGGGGTGAACACTGAAGCTTTCTTT
TRBJ2-3 TRBD2 NA TRBV9 CASSVGGGRAMDTQYF TGTGCCAGCAGCGTAGGGGGCGGGAGGGCCATGGATACGCAGTATTTT
TRBJ2-5 TRBD2 NA TRBV13 CASSPRPGTSGRETQYF TGTGCCAGCAGCCCACGCCCAGGGACTAGCGGGAGAGAGACCCAGTACTTC
TRBJ2-2 NA NA TRBV5-7 CASSPDLTTYTGELFF TGTGCCAGCAGCCCCGATCTGACTACCTACACCGGGGAGCTGTTTTTT
TRBJ2-1 NA NA TRBV9 CASGSESSYNEQFF TGTGCCAGCGGTAGCGAAAGCTCCTACAATGAGCAGTTCTTC
TRBJ2-7 TRBD2 NA TRBV27 CASRPTGAGGPRSEQYF TGTGCCAGCAGACCCACCGGAGCGGGAGGGCCTCGTAGCGAGCAGTACTTC
TRBJ1-5 TRBD1 NA TRBV19 CASRDRQEPQHF TGTGCCAGTAGGGACAGGCAAGAGCCCCAGCATTTT
TRBJ1-1 TRBD1 NA TRBV7-9 CASTTLQGAKNTEAFF TGTGCCAGCACCACCTTACAGGGGGCTAAGAACACTGAAGCTTTCTTT
TRBJ2-2 NA NA TRBV5-4 CASSSSLIGSRGRGTGELFF TGTGCCAGCAGCTCCAGTCTTATCGGGTCGAGGGGAAGGGGAACCGGGGAGCTGTTTTTT
TRBJ2-5 NA NA TRBV10-3 CAISESKRGEETQYF TGTGCCATCAGTGAGTCTAAGAGGGGCGAAGAGACCCAGTACTTC